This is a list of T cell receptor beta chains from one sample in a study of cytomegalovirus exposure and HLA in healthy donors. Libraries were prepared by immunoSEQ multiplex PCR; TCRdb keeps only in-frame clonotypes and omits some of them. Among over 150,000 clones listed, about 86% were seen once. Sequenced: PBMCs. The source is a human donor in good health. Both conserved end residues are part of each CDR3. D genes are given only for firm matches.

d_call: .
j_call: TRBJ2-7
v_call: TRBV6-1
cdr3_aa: CASDNRDYEQYF

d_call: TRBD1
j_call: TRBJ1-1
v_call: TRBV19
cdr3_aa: CASTRDSWDTEAFF

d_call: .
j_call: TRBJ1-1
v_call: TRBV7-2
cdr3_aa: CASSSGQNTEAFF

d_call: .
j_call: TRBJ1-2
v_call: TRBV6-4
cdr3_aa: CASSPDMGYGYTF

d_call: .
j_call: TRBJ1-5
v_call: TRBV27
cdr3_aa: CASSFGGRRNQPQHF

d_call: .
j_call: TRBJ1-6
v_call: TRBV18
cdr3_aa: CASSDPISGAPLHF

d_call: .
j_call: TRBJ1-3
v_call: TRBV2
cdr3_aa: CASNRQGASTSGNTIYF

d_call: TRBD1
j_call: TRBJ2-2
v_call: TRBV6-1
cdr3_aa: CASRGQGNTGELFF

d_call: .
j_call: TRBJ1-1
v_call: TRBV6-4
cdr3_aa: CASSVGENTEAFF

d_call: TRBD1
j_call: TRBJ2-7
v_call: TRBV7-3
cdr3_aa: CASSPTGTEPYEQYF

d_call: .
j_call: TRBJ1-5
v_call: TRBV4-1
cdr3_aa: CASSQVGRGGNQPQHF

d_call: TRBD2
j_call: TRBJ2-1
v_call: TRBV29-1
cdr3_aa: CSVEEGRENEQFF

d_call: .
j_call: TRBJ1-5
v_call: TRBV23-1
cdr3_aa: CASTRGGVNQPQHF

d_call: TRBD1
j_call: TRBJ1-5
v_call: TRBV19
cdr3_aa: CASSPRRGQGSNQPQHF

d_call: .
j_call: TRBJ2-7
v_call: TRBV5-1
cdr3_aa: CASSFPQGDEQYF

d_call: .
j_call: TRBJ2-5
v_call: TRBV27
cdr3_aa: CASSSSRGQETQYF

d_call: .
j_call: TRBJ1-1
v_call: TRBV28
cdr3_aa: CGIRENTEAFF

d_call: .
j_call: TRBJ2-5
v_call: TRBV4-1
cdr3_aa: CASSQASAETQYF

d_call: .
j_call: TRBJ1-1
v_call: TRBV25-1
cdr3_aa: CASRRGGETEAFF

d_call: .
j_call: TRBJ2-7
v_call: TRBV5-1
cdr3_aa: CASSFQVSSYEQYF

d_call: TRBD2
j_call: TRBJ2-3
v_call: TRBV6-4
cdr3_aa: CASSARETDTQYF

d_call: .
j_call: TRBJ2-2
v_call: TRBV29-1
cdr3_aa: CSVLVAGELFF

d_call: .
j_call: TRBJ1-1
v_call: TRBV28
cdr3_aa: CASSPTGTLYEAFF

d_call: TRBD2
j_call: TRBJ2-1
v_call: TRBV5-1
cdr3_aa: CASTLTSGQVEQFF

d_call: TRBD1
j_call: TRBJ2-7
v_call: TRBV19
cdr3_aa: CASSEGQGKNEQYF

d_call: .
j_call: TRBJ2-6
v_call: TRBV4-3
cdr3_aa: CASSQEGQSGANVLTF

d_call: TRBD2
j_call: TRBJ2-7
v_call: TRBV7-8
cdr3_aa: CASSLSVAGGYEQYF

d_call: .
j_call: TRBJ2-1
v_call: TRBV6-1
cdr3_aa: CASSETFTSYNEQFF

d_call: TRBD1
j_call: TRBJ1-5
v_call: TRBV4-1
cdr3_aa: CASSVRTGTWQPQHF

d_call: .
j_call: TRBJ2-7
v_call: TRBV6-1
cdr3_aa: CASSDPWGEAYEQYF

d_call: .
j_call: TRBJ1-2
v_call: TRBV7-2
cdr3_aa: CASSQTYQGYYGYTF

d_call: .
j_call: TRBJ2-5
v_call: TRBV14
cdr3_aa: CASSLFTGDARETQYF

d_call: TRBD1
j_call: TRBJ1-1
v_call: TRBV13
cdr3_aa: CASSLQGTEAFF

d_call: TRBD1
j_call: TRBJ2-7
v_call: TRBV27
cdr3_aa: CASSLSGDRVARYF

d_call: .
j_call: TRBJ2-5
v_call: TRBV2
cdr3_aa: CASSEKAAYQETQYF

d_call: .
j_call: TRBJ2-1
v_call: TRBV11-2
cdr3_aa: CASTLGAFVNEQFF

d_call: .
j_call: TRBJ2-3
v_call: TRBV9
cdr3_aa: CASSATRLGDTQYF

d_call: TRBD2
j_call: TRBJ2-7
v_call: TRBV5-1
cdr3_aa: CASSQLAGLTYEQYF

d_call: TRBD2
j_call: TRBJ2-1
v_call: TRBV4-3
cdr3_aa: CASSQDLAGDNEQFF

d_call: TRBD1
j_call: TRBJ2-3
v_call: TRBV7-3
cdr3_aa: CASSGGQGYTDTQYF

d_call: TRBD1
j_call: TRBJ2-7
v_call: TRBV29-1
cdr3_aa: CSVDPTGMGYEQYF

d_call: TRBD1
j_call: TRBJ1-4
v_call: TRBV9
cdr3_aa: CASSPGTGLLEKLFF

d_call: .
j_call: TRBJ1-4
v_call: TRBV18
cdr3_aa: CASSPILNEKLFF

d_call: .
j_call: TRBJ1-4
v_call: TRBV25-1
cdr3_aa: CASSEFRTAEKLFF

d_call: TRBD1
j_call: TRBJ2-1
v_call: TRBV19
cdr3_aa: CATTRQGVANEQFF

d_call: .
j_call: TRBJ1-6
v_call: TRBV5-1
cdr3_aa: CASSLEIDNSSPLHF

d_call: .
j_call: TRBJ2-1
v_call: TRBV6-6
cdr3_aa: CASSYFPGGYNEQFF

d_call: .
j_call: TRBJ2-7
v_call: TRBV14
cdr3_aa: CASSHDRWGEQYF

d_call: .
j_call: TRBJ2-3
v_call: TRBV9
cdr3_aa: CASSVVGSDTDTQYF

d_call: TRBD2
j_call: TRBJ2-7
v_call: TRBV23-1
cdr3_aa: CASSGKTSGGALEQYF

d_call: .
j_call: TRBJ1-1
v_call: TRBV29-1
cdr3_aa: CSVVENTEAFF

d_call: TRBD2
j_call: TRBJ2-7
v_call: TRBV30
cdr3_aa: CAWSRTSTYEQYF

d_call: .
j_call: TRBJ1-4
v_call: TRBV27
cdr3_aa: CASTFRGVYGNEKLFF

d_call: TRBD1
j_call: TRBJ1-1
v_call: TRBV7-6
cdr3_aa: CASSLRGRNTEAFF

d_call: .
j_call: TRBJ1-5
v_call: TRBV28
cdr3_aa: CASSLTPGPQPQHF